Sequencing of this T cell receptor beta chain was carried out in a study of control samples from healthy donors and cancer patients. Per the germline V gene, CDR1 is LGHDT and CDR2 is YNNKEL (reference sequence). This CDR3 spans 15 amino acids. V lost 1 base and J 4 bases, leaving 12 bases between the germline ends. TCRdb's copy holds only in-frame clones and misses some; the assay was immunoSEQ multiplex PCR. The table shows 130,000 or so clones, with about 90% occurring only once. The source material was PBMCs. The chain links TRBV3-1 (or the pseudogene TRBV3-2) to TRBJ2-3, with D perhaps matching TRBD2 (5 bases). The receptor's source is a man aged 50-60 years with head and neck cancer. CDR3 in amino acids: CASSQVPGVADTQYF. The CDR3 bases are TGTGCCAGCAGCCAAGTTCCCGGGGTAGCAGATACGCAGTATTTT.